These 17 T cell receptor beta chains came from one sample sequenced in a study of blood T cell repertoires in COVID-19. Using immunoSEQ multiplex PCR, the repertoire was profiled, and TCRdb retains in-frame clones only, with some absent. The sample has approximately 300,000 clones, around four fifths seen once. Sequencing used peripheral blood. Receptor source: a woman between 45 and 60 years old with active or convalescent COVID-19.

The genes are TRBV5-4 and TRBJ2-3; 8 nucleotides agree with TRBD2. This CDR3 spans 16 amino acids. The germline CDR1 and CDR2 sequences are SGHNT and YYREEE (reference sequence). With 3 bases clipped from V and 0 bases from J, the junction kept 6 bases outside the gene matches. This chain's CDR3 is CASSSQTSASTDTQYF. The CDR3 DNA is TGTGCCAGCAGCTCCCAGACTAGCGCAAGCACAGATACGCAGTATTTT.

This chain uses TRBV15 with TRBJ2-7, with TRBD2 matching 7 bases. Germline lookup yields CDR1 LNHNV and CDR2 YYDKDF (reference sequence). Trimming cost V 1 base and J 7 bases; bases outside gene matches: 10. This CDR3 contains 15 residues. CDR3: CATSRGSSGAEEQYF. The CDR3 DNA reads TGTGCCACCAGCAGAGGATCTAGCGGCGCGGAGGAGCAGTACTTC.

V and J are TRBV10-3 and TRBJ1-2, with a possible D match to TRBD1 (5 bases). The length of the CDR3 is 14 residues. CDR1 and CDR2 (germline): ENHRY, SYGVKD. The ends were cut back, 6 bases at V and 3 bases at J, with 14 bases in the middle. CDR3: CAISRSGGDYGYTF. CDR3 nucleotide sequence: TGTGCCATCAGCCGTAGCGGGGGTGACTATGGCTACACCTTC.

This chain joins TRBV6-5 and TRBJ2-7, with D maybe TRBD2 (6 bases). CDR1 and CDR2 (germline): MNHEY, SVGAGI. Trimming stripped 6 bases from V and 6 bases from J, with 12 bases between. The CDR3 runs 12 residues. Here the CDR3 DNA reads TGTGCCAGCAGGGGTACTAGCTCCGAGCAGTACTTC. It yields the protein CASRGTSSEQYF.

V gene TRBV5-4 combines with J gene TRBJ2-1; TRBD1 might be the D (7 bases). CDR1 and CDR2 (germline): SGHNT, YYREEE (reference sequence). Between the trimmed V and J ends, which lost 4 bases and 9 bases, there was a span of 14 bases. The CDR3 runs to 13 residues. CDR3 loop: CASSPPQGGEQFF. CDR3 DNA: TGTGCCAGCAGCCCGCCCCAGGGGGGTGAGCAGTTCTTC.

The CDR3 loop reads CASSLTSGMDEQFF. The DNA for the CDR3 is TGTGCCAGCAGTTTAACTAGCGGGATGGATGAGCAGTTCTTC. The chain has TRBV27 and TRBJ2-1; 10 bases are a match to TRBD2. Germline V gene data show CDR1 as MNHEY and CDR2 as SMNVEV (reference sequence). This CDR3 is 14 amino acids long. V was clipped by 2 bases and J by 8 bases; unmatched bases: 3.

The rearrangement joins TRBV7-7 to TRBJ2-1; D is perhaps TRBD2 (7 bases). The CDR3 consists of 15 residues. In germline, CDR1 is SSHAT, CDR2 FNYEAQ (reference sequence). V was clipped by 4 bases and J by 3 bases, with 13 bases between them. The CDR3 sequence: CASSSGGGLYNEQFF. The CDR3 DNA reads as TGTGCCAGCAGCTCGGGGGGCGGACTCTACAATGAGCAGTTCTTC.

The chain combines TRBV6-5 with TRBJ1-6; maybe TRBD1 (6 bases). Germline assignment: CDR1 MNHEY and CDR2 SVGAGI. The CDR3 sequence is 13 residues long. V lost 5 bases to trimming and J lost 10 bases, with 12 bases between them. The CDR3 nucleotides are TGTGCCAGCAGTCAACAGGGTTCCTCACCCCTCCACTTT. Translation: CASSQQGSSPLHF.

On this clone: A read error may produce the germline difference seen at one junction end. CDR3 DNA sequence: TGTGCCAGCAGTTTCGTCCCCCTCCCTTACGGGATTTTC. It translates to CASSFVPLPYGIF. The chain joins TRBV28 to TRBJ1-2, with D unclear. Germline V gene sequence: CDR1 MDHEN, CDR2 SYDVKM. CDR3 size: 13 residues.

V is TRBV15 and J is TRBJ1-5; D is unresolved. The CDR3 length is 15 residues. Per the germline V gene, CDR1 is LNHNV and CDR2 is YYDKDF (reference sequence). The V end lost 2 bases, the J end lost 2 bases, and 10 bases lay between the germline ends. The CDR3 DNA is TGTGCCACCAGCAGACAGGACGGGGGCAATCAGCCCCAGCATTTT. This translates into CATSRQDGGNQPQHF.

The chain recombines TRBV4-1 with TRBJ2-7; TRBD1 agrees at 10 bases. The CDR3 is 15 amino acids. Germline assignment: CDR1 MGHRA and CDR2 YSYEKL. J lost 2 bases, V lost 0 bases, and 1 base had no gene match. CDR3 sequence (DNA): TGCGCCAGCAGCCAAGAAGGACAGGGGGCCTACGAGCAGTACTTC. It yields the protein CASSQEGQGAYEQYF.

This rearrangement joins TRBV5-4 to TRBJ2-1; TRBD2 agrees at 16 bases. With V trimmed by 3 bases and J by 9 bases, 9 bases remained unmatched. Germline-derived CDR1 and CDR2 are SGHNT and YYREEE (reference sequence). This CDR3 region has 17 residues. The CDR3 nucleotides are TGTGCCAGCAGCTCAACCGGGACTAGCGGGAGGGCCGGTGAGCAGTTCTTC. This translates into CASSSTGTSGRAGEQFF.

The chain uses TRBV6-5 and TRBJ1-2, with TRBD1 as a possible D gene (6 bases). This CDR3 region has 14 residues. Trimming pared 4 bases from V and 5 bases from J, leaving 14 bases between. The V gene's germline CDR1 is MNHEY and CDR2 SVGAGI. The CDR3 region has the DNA TGTGCCAGCAGTTCCTCCGGGACAAGTTATGGCTACACCTTC. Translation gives CASSSSGTSYGYTF.

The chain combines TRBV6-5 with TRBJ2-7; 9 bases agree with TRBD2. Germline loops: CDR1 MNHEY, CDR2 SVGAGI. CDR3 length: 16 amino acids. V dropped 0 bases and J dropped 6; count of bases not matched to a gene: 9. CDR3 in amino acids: CASSYSMLAGVGEQYF. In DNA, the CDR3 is TGTGCCAGCAGTTACTCAATGTTAGCGGGAGTTGGCGAGCAGTACTTC.

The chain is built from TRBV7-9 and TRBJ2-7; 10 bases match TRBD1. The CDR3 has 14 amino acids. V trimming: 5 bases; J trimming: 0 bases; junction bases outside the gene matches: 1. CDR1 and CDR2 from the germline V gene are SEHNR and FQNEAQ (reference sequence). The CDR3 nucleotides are TGTGCCAGCAGCGGGACAGGGGACTCCTACGAGCAGTACTTC. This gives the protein CASSGTGDSYEQYF.

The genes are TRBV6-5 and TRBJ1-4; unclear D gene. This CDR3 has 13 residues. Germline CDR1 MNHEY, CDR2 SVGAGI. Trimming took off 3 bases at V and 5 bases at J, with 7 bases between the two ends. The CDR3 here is CASSYLRNEKLFF. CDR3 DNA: TGTGCCAGCAGTTATCTTAGAAATGAAAAACTGTTTTTT.

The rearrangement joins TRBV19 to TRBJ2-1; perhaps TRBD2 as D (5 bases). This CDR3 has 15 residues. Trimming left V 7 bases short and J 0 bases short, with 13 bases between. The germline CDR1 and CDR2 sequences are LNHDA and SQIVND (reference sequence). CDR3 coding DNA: TGTGCCAGTAAAAAACTCGGAGGCTCCTACAATGAGCAGTTCTTC. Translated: CASKKLGGSYNEQFF.